The rows below give T cell receptor beta chains drawn from one sample of a study of shared clonotypes between healthy human individuals. Generated by immunoSEQ multiplex PCR, the TCRdb table keeps only in-frame clones and is missing some. Here the sample spans a few million clones, more than 90% being singletons. The specimen was naive CD4+ T cells sorted from blood. The receptor source for this set is a man younger than 35 in good health. Each CDR3 is given with its conserved first and last residue. D genes are given only for firm matches. Clone size is given for some rows only: seen once, a few or many times, or a class if the clone is expanded.

j_gene | v_gene | d_gene | abundance | CDR3aa | CDR3nt
TRBJ2-2 | TRBV7-9 | TRBD2 | NA | CASSENLAGGPGTGELFF | TGTGCCAGCAGCGAAAACCTAGCGGGAGGGCCTGGCACCGGGGAGCTGTTTTTT
TRBJ2-5 | TRBV19 | NA | NA | CASSTLHGRETQYF | TGTGCCAGTAGTACCCTACACGGACGGGAGACCCAGTACTTC
TRBJ1-2 | TRBV6-4 | NA | NA | CASKPQERADYGYTF | TGTGCCAGCAAACCGCAGGAGAGGGCCGACTATGGCTACACCTTC
TRBJ1-1 | TRBV7-8 | NA | NA | CASSLAFLNTEAFF | TGTGCCAGCAGCTTAGCTTTTCTGAACACTGAAGCTTTCTTT
TRBJ2-5 | TRBV4-3 | TRBD2 | NA | CASSSELLAGGETQYF | TGCGCCAGCAGCTCTGAACTCCTAGCGGGAGGAGAGACCCAGTACTTC
TRBJ2-7 | TRBV7-9 | NA | NA | CASSRDFYEQYF | TGTGCCAGCAGCAGGGACTTCTACGAGCAGTACTTC
TRBJ2-7 | TRBV6-5 | NA | NA | CASSYSRTNSNEQYF | TGTGCCAGCAGTTACTCGAGGACAAACTCCAACGAGCAGTACTTC
TRBJ2-5 | TRBV30 | NA | NA | CAWSVTRPGETQYF | TGTGCCTGGAGTGTGACGCGGCCGGGTGAGACCCAGTACTTC
TRBJ1-6 | TRBV2 | NA | NA | CAGGQQSSYNSPLHF | TGTGCCGGTGGACAGCAGAGCTCCTATAATTCACCCCTCCACTTT
TRBJ2-1 | TRBV19 | NA | NA | CASSPISSSYNEQFF | TGTGCCAGTAGTCCTATATCGAGCTCCTACAATGAGCAGTTCTTC
TRBJ2-3 | TRBV2 | NA | NA | CASSEWGSGLTDTQYF | TGTGCCAGCAGTGAGTGGGGGTCCGGACTGACAGATACGCAGTATTTT
TRBJ2-1 | TRBV9 | TRBD2 | NA | CASSVAGLAMGEQFF | TGTGCCAGCAGCGTAGCGGGACTAGCGATGGGTGAGCAGTTCTTC
TRBJ1-4 | TRBV2 | NA | NA | CASAAGTNEKLFF | TGTGCTTCAGCAGCCGGAACTAATGAAAAACTGTTTTTT
TRBJ2-4 | TRBV9 | TRBD2 | NA | CASSLGLAGDNIQYF | TGTGCCAGCAGCCTGGGACTAGCGGGAGACAACATTCAGTACTTC
TRBJ1-1 | TRBV9 | TRBD1 | NA | CASSLGTGEIWNTEAFF | TGTGCCAGCAGCCTGGGGACAGGAGAAATCTGGAACACTGAAGCTTTCTTT
TRBJ2-1 | TRBV2 | NA | NA | CASSVSGDEQFF | TGTGCCAGCAGTGTTTCAGGCGATGAGCAGTTCTTC
TRBJ2-2 | TRBV14 | NA | NA | CASRKSNLAIGELFF | TGTGCCAGCAGAAAGAGTAACCTTGCGATCGGGGAGCTGTTTTTT
TRBJ2-5 | TRBV5-1 | NA | few | CASSLGGQETQYF | TGCGCCAGCAGCTTGGGCGGGCAAGAGACCCAGTACTTC
TRBJ2-3 | TRBV5-1 | TRBD2 | once | CASRSRTSGGGDTQYF | TGCGCCAGCCGGTCAAGGACTAGCGGGGGTGGAGATACGCAGTATTTT
TRBJ2-1 | TRBV14 | NA | NA | CASSQVGYSEQFF | TGTGCCAGCAGCCAAGTCGGCTACAGTGAGCAGTTCTTC
TRBJ1-6 | TRBV7-2 | NA | NA | CASSLGGGLISNSPLHF | TGTGCCAGCAGCTTAGGGGGAGGTCTCATATCTAATTCACCCCTCCACTTT
TRBJ1-5 | TRBV18 | NA | NA | CASTFDKNSNQPQHF | TGTGCCAGTACCTTCGATAAGAATAGCAATCAGCCCCAGCATTTT
TRBJ1-1 | TRBV18 | NA | NA | CASSYGGTEAFF | TGTGCCAGCTCCTACGGGGGTACTGAAGCTTTCTTT
TRBJ1-1 | TRBV21-1 | NA | NA | CASSKGVRVPEAFF | TGTGCCAGCAGCAAAGGAGTTCGGGTACCTGAAGCTTTCTTT
TRBJ1-4 | TRBV11-2 | NA | NA | CASSLQGNEKLFF | TGTGCCAGCAGCTTACAGGGGAATGAAAAACTGTTTTTT